This passage covers 26 T cell receptor beta chains from one sample sequenced in a study of technical replicates of blood from a few donors. Assay: immunoSEQ multiplex PCR; the TCRdb copy retains only in-frame clones and omits some. The sample consists of some 84,000 clones, more than 85% of them appearing once. The specimen sequenced was T cells isolated from PBMCs. The receptors were sampled from a human donor in good health.

The gene calls are TRBV14 and TRBJ1-1, with D unresolved. The CDR3 loop spans 14 amino acids. The ends were cut back, 6 bases at V and 5 bases at J, with 16 bases in the middle. Germline V gives CDR1 SGHDN, CDR2 FVKESK. The CDR3 DNA reads TGTGCCAGCAGTCTATACGTCGAGGAGACTGAAGCTTTCTTT. Encoded protein: CASSLYVEETEAFF.

V gene TRBV15 combines with J gene TRBJ2-4, with D possibly being TRBD2 (5 bases). Germline CDR1 and CDR2: LNHNV and YYDKDF (reference sequence). The CDR3 has 13 residues. The V end was cut by 2 bases, the J end by 6 bases, with 8 bases between. CDR3 region: CATSRSEGNIQYF. Written as DNA, the CDR3 is TGTGCCACCAGCAGATCAGAGGGAAACATTCAGTACTTC.

The chain combines TRBV6-5 with TRBJ2-7, with 7 bases that match TRBD1. The CDR3 length is 16 residues. V lost 0 bases, J lost 0 bases, and 5 bases stayed unmatched. Germline CDR1 reads MNHEY; CDR2 reads SVGAGI. Here the CDR3 DNA reads TGTGCCAGCAGTTACTCAGGGACAGCAAGCTCCTACGAGCAGTACTTC. Encoded protein: CASSYSGTASSYEQYF.

V and J are TRBV10-3 and TRBJ1-1; D not resolved. The CDR3 spans 14 residues. Deletions cut 6 bases from V and 1 base from J, with 12 bases between. Per germline, CDR1 ENHRY and CDR2 SYGVKD. The CDR3 DNA is TGTGCCATCAGGGTCGTAGAAACGAACACTGAAGCTTTCTTT. This sequence encodes CAIRVVETNTEAFF.

The rearrangement links TRBV27 to TRBJ1-1, with a weak D call TRBD1 (6 bases). CDR3 length: 14 amino acids. Trimming pared 5 bases from V and 7 bases from J, leaving 17 bases between. Germline-derived CDR1 and CDR2 are MNHEY and SMNVEV (reference sequence). The DNA for the CDR3 is TGTGCCAGCAGTCCCCACAGGGAAACAAGTGAAGCTTTCTTT. It codes for CASSPHRETSEAFF.

This clone came up once. The chain employs TRBV30 and TRBJ1-5; TRBD1 matches at 7 bases. CDR3 length equals 13 residues. Trimming at V came to 6 bases and at J to 4 bases, leaving 6 bases not matched to a gene. Germline loops: CDR1 GTSNPN, CDR2 SVGIG (reference sequence). The CDR3 coding sequence is TGTGCCTGTCAGACAGGGTCAAATCAGCCCCAGCATTTT. It is translated as CACQTGSNQPQHF.

CDR3 nucleotides: TGTGCCAGCTCACCAGAACAGCTGGATGAAAAACTGTTTTTT. It translates to CASSPEQLDEKLFF. The V call is TRBV18, the J call TRBJ1-4; the D is unclear. CDR1 and CDR2 from the germline V gene are KGHSH and LQKENI. The CDR3 contains 14 residues. The V gene lost 2 bases and the J gene lost 6 bases, with 10 bases spanning the gap. Looking up the rest from reference TRBV18 and TRBJ1-4 gives the full variable domain: NAGVMQNPRHLVRRRGQEARLRCSPMKGHSHVYWYRQLPEEGLKFMVYLQKENIIDESGMPKERFSAEFPKEGPSILRIQQVVRGDSAAYFCASSPEQLDEKLFFGSGTQLSVL.

The rearrangement links TRBV7-9 to TRBJ2-7; 10 nucleotides align to TRBD2. The trim removed 5 bases at V and 3 bases at J, leaving 7 bases unmatched. The CDR3 has 15 residues. Germline V gene lookup returns CDR1 SEHNR and CDR2 FQNEAQ (reference sequence). CDR3 amino acids: CASSGRTSGYYEQYF. The CDR3 DNA sequence: TGTGCCAGCAGCGGAAGGACTAGCGGATACTACGAGCAGTACTTC.

The rearrangement links TRBV11-3 to TRBJ2-1; 10 bases align to TRBD2. Germline V CDR1 and CDR2: SGHNT, YENEEA. This CDR3 region has 15 residues. With V trimmed by 5 bases and J by 4 bases, 5 bases remained unmatched. The chain's CDR3 is CASSPGLAAYNEQFF. The CDR3 region has the DNA TGTGCCAGCAGCCCTGGACTAGCGGCATACAATGAGCAGTTCTTC.

The chain carries TRBV7-9 and TRBJ2-2; D call uncertain. This CDR3 comprises 15 residues. Trimming took off 4 bases at V and 4 bases at J, with 13 bases between the two ends. The germline gives CDR1 SEHNR, CDR2 FQNEAQ (reference sequence). In DNA, the CDR3 is TGTGCCAGCAGCTCCCCCGGGTTGGCCACCGGGGAGCTGTTTTTT. Translation gives CASSSPGLATGELFF.

The V call is TRBV9, the J call TRBJ2-7; possibly TRBD1 for D (6 bases). V lost 0 bases and J lost 4, with 14 bases in between. The CDR3 sequence is 15 residues long. Per germline, CDR1 SGDLS and CDR2 YYNGEE. The CDR3 region is CASSVATGTLYEQYF. CDR3 bases: TGTGCCAGCAGCGTAGCTACCGGGACACTTTACGAGCAGTACTTC. Full variable domain (outside the CDR3, taken from reference TRBV9 and TRBJ2-7): DSGVTQTPKHLITATGQRVTLRCSPRSGDLSVYWYQQSLDQGLQFLIQYYNGEERAKGNILERFSAQQFPDLHSELNLSSLELGDSALYFCASSVATGTLYEQYFGPGTRLTVT.

The chain couples TRBV6-5 to TRBJ1-2; D might be TRBD1 (5 bases). Between the trimmed V and J ends, which lost 5 bases and 8 bases, there was a span of 18 bases. CDR1 is MNHEY and CDR2 is SVGAGI in the germline V gene. This CDR3 contains 14 residues. CDR3 sequence (DNA): TGTGCCAGCAGTCTCTCGCCTGGGGCGGCCGGCTACACCTTC. It codes for CASSLSPGAAGYTF.

This clone was detected only a few times. The chain is built from TRBV11-3 and TRBJ1-1; 7 bases are a match to TRBD1. V lost 8 bases and J lost 5; bases outside the gene matches: 8. There are 13 residues in the CDR3. Germline V gene data show CDR1 as SGHNT and CDR2 as YENEEA. CDR3 amino acids: CASGRQGSTEAFF. The DNA for the CDR3 is TGTGCCAGCGGGAGACAGGGATCGACTGAAGCTTTCTTT. The variable domain in full, completed from reference TRBV11-3 and TRBJ1-1, reads EAGVVQSPRYKIIEKKQPVAFWCNPISGHNTLYWYLQNLGQGPELLIRYENEEAVDDSQLPKDRFSAERLKGVDSTLKIQPAELGDSAVYLCASGRQGSTEAFFGQGTRLTVV.

V is TRBV25-1 and J is TRBJ2-3; TRBD2 agrees at 7 bases. Germline CDR1 and CDR2: MGHDK and SYGVNS. Trimming at V came to 7 bases and at J to 3 bases, leaving 4 bases not matched to a gene. CDR3 length: 13 amino acids. CDR3 DNA: TGTGCCAGCATAGCGGGTTGGACAGATACGCAGTATTTT. Its protein is CASIAGWTDTQYF.

The V and J genes are TRBV19 and TRBJ1-4; 7 bases are shared with TRBD1. With 2 bases clipped from V and 7 bases from J, the junction kept 10 bases outside the gene matches. Germline assignment: CDR1 LNHDA and CDR2 SQIVND (reference sequence). This CDR3 has 16 amino acids. The CDR3: CASSIPRGTDLEKLFF. Written as DNA, the CDR3 is TGTGCCAGTAGTATACCCCGCGGGACAGACCTTGAAAAACTGTTTTTT.

This chain connects TRBV5-6 to TRBJ2-3; D might be TRBD2 (5 bases). Trimming took 4 bases from V and 8 from J, leaving 14 bases between them. Germline V gene lookup returns CDR1 SGHDT and CDR2 YYEEEE. This CDR3 is built from 13 residues. CDR3 sequence reads: CASSRLIVVTQYF. In DNA form, the CDR3 reads TGTGCCAGCAGCAGACTAATAGTAGTTACGCAGTATTTT.

This chain links TRBV6-5 with TRBJ2-7; tentatively, D is TRBD2 (6 bases). Trimming took off 5 bases at V and 6 bases at J, with 11 bases between the two ends. This CDR3 is 12 amino acids long. CDR1 and CDR2 from the germline V gene are MNHEY and SVGAGI. The CDR3: CASSREGGEQYF. In DNA form, the CDR3 reads TGTGCCAGCAGTCGAGAGGGAGGCGAGCAGTACTTC.

This chain joins TRBV9 and TRBJ2-2; 11 bases are shared with TRBD2. V was pared by 4 bases and J by 3 bases, with 2 bases of the junction left unmatched. The CDR3 covers 15 residues. The germline V gene has CDR1 SGDLS and CDR2 YYNGEE. CDR3 loop: CASSLGLADTGELFF. The CDR3 nucleotides read TGTGCCAGCAGCTTGGGACTAGCGGACACCGGGGAGCTGTTTTTT.

The chain has TRBV23-1 and TRBJ2-2; 10 nucleotides align to TRBD2. TRBV23-1 carries the ORF label, with uncertain function. V was clipped by 4 bases and J by 6 bases; unmatched bases: 11. CDR3 length: 17 residues. The CDR3 DNA reads as TGCGCCAGCAGTCCCTTCTCCGGGACTAGCGATCCCGGGGAGCTGTTTTTT. As protein: CASSPFSGTSDPGELFF.

This rearrangement joins TRBV9 to TRBJ1-2; 7 bases match TRBD1. Losses at the gene ends were 0 bases for V and 5 bases for J; bases not matched to a gene: 10. The CDR3 has 16 residues. Germline V lookup: CDR1 SGDLS, CDR2 YYNGEE. CDR3 sequence reads: CASSVGWWDSPYGYTF. The CDR3 DNA reads TGTGCCAGCAGCGTAGGGTGGTGGGACAGCCCTTATGGCTACACCTTC.

V and J are TRBV30 and TRBJ1-2, with 9 bases matching TRBD1. The V gene's germline CDR1 is GTSNPN and CDR2 SVGIG (reference sequence). The CDR3 contains 14 residues. V dropped 4 bases and J dropped 3; count of bases not matched to a gene: 6. The CDR3 protein is CAWNPGQGHYGYTF. The CDR3 bases are TGTGCCTGGAACCCGGGACAGGGCCACTATGGCTACACCTTC. The whole variable domain, filled in from reference TRBV30 and TRBJ1-2, reads SQTIHQWPATLVQPVGSPLSLECTVEGTSNPNLYWYRQAAGRGLQLLFYSVGIGQISSEVPQNLSASRPQDRQFILSSKKLLLSDSGFYLCAWNPGQGHYGYTFGSGTRLTVV.

The genes are TRBV5-8 and TRBJ2-1, with 9 bases matching TRBD2. CDR1 and CDR2 from the germline V gene are SGHTS and YDEGEE. Trimming removed 1 base from V and 4 bases from J; junction bases left unmatched: 3. This CDR3 is 15 amino acids long. CDR3 protein: CASSLILAGYNEQFF. In DNA, the CDR3 is TGTGCCAGCAGCTTGATTCTAGCGGGGTACAATGAGCAGTTCTTC.

This sequence joins TRBV2 and TRBJ2-3; 12 bases are a match to TRBD2. Germline V CDR1 and CDR2: SNHLY, FYNNEI. This CDR3 spans 14 amino acids. With V trimmed by 4 bases and J by 5 bases, 1 base remained unmatched. The CDR3 nucleotides read TGTGCCAGCAGTGGACTAGCGGGGGTAGATACGCAGTATTTT. Its translation: CASSGLAGVDTQYF.

The chain couples TRBV6-1 to TRBJ1-2; D uncertain. Germline V gives CDR1 MNHNS, CDR2 SASEGT. The CDR3 has 14 amino acids. Deletions cut 2 bases from V and 6 bases from J, with 13 bases between. The CDR3 is CASSELEGLNGYTF. The CDR3, as DNA: TGTGCCAGCAGTGAATTGGAGGGTTTAAATGGCTACACCTTC.

The rearrangement links TRBV2 to TRBJ1-2; 7 bases agree with TRBD1. The CDR3 covers 11 residues. The germline V gene has CDR1 SNHLY and CDR2 FYNNEI. V dropped 7 bases and J dropped 8; count of bases not matched to a gene: 4. CDR3 coding DNA: TGTGCCAGCATGACAGGGAGAGGCTACACCTTC. The encoded protein is CASMTGRGYTF.

This chain joins TRBV4-1 and TRBJ1-5; D is ambiguous. From germline, CDR1 is MGHRA and CDR2 YSYEKL. This CDR3 contains 15 residues. Trimming removed 1 base from V and 0 bases from J, with 7 bases in between. CDR3 nucleotide sequence: TGCGCCAGCAGCCAAGTTTTTAATAGCAATCAGCCCCAGCATTTT. Protein: CASSQVFNSNQPQHF.